The entry below describes one T cell receptor beta chain. This CDR3 spans 14 amino acids. V lost 7 bases to trimming and J lost 2 bases; unmatched junction nucleotides: 5. Germline assignment: CDR1 SNHLY and CDR2 FYNNEI. Libraries were prepared by immunoSEQ multiplex PCR; TCRdb keeps only in-frame clonotypes and omits some of them. Here the sample spans around 75,000 clones, less than 85% being singletons. The sample comes from a study of blood T cell repertoires in COVID-19. This clonotype originated in an elderly woman with active or convalescent COVID-19. The rearrangement uses TRBV2 and TRBJ2-3; 8 bases align to TRBD1. Sequenced: peripheral blood. In DNA, the CDR3 is TGTGCCAGCACTCAGGACAGGGTCACAGATACGCAGTATTTT. Translated, it gives CASTQDRVTDTQYF.